The 20 T cell receptor beta chains below come from one sample, sequenced in a study of beta chain features in type 1 diabetes. What was sequenced were expressed TCRB transcripts, since all of the isolated RNA had been reverse transcribed. Assay: immunoSEQ multiplex PCR; the TCRdb copy retains only in-frame clones and omits some. The sample has hundreds of thousands of clones, 7% to 9% seen once. What was sequenced was central memory CD4+ T cells from blood. These receptors were obtained from a woman aged 18-29 years in good health.

With regard to this clone: Other DNA sequences in the same sample also yield this CDR3. The chain is built from TRBV7-8 and TRBJ2-5, with TRBD2 matching 7 bases. Trimming at V came to 0 bases and at J to 4 bases, leaving 5 bases not matched to a gene. The CDR3 consists of 15 residues. Per the germline V gene, CDR1 is SGHVS and CDR2 is FQNEAQ. The CDR3 DNA follows: TGTGCCAGCAGCTTAGCCGCAGGGAGGGGAGAGACCCAGTACTTC. It translates to CASSLAAGRGETQYF.

This sequence joins TRBV28 and TRBJ2-7, with D perhaps TRBD1 (6 bases). Between the trimmed V and J ends, which lost 4 bases and 3 bases, there was a span of 10 bases. The CDR3 length is 13 residues. CDR1 is MDHEN, CDR2 SYDVKM, per germline. The CDR3 reads CASSYTGFYEQYF. The CDR3, as DNA: TGTGCCAGCAGTTACACAGGGTTCTACGAGCAGTACTTC.

The chain employs TRBV28 and TRBJ1-2; the D gene is possibly TRBD1 (5 bases). Trimming removed 4 bases from V and 4 bases from J, with 13 bases in between. This CDR3 is built from 14 residues. Germline values: CDR1 MDHEN, CDR2 SYDVKM. The CDR3 here is CASSSPSRVYGYTF. The CDR3 DNA reads as TGTGCCAGCAGTTCTCCATCCAGGGTCTATGGCTACACCTTC.

The chain has TRBV6-1 and TRBJ1-5; D is uncertain. The length of the CDR3 is 14 residues. The V gene's germline CDR1 is MNHNS and CDR2 SASEGT. Trimming removed 2 bases from V and 6 bases from J, with 11 bases in between. The CDR3 region has the DNA TGTGCCAGCAGTGAATGGAGGGTTGGTCAGCCCCAGCATTTT. Translating gives CASSEWRVGQPQHF.

This clone has only a few counts. V and J are TRBV11-1 and TRBJ2-3; a weak D match, TRBD2 (5 bases). Germline assignment: CDR1 SGHAT and CDR2 FQDESV (reference sequence). V shed 2 bases and J shed 4 bases, with 10 bases lying between them. The CDR3 totals 14 residues. The CDR3 spells CASSLSRAADTQYF. Here the CDR3 DNA reads TGTGCCAGCAGCTTATCAAGAGCGGCAGATACGCAGTATTTT.

In this sample, this clone turned up a few times. J is TRBJ2-5 and V is TRBV10-3, with 15 nucleotides matching TRBD2. With V trimmed by 4 bases and J by 1 base, 7 bases remained unmatched. The germline V gene has CDR1 ENHRY and CDR2 SYGVKD. CDR3 length: 18 amino acids. The CDR3 region is CAISGTSGRASAQETQYF. Here the CDR3 DNA reads TGTGCCATCAGTGGGACTAGCGGGAGGGCCTCTGCCCAAGAGACCCAGTACTTC.

This clone was counted a few times. The chain joins TRBV6-1 to TRBJ1-2, with 7 bases that match TRBD1. The CDR3 loop spans 14 amino acids. CDR1 and CDR2 (germline): MNHNS, SASEGT. The ends lost 0 bases at V and 4 bases at J; junction bases unmatched: 2. The CDR3, as DNA: TGTGCCAGCAGTGAAGCAGGGGGCAGCTATGGCTACACCTTC. As protein: CASSEAGGSYGYTF.

Here the CDR3 reads CASSHGTGFEQYF. The CDR3 DNA reads as TGTGCCAGCAGCCACGGGACAGGGTTCGAGCAGTACTTC. The genes are TRBV5-6 and TRBJ2-7, with 9 bases that match TRBD1. CDR3 length: 13 residues. Germline assignment: CDR1 SGHDT and CDR2 YYEEEE. V shed 4 bases, J shed 6 bases, and the junction held 5 bases outside the gene matches.

Only a few counts were recorded for this clone. This chain links TRBV29-1 with TRBJ2-2, with TRBD2 matching over 13 bases. The CDR3 length is 18 residues. V trimming: 4 bases; J trimming: 6 bases; junction bases outside the gene matches: 14. Germline values: CDR1 SQVTM, CDR2 ANQGSEA. The CDR3 sequence: CSVADPGTSGVYPGELFF. The CDR3 coding sequence is TGCAGCGTTGCCGATCCCGGGACTAGCGGGGTTTACCCCGGGGAGCTGTTTTTT.

This chain connects TRBV9 to TRBJ2-5; 11 positions agree with TRBD2. Germline V gene sequence: CDR1 SGDLS, CDR2 YYNGEE. The CDR3 contains 15 residues. V shed 4 bases, J shed 5 bases, and the junction held 7 bases outside the gene matches. CDR3 DNA: TGTGCCAGCAGCCCGACTAGCGGGGATGGGGAGACCCAGTACTTC. Protein sequence: CASSPTSGDGETQYF.

The chain couples TRBV7-2 to TRBJ2-5, with 8 bases fitting TRBD1. The J call may be wrong; the DNA end is better matched by TRBJ2-7. The CDR3 consists of 16 residues. CDR1 is SGHTA and CDR2 is FQGNSA in the germline V gene. The CDR3 is CASSYQTGVGSYEQYF. DNA of the CDR3: TGTGCCAGCAGCTATCAGACAGGGGTTGGCTCCTACGAGCAGTACTTC.

This clone was counted a few times. This chain connects TRBV7-9 to TRBJ2-3, with 8 positions matching TRBD2. The CDR3 sequence is 15 residues long. The germline V gene encodes CDR1 SEHNR and CDR2 FQNEAQ (reference sequence). J gave up 3 bases and V 5 bases, and 7 bases lay outside the gene matches. CDR3 coding DNA: TGTGCCAGCAGCGTCGGAGTAGCGGGAACAGATACGCAGTATTTT. Translation: CASSVGVAGTDTQYF.

About this clone itself: An end of the junction differs from the germline gene, which may be a read error. The rearrangement joins TRBV6-5 to TRBJ2-1; D may match TRBD1 or TRBD2 (5 bases each). There are 15 residues in the CDR3. From germline, CDR1 is MNHEY and CDR2 SVGAGI. For the CDR3, the DNA is TGTGCCATCAGTTCACGGGACCCGAGCTACAATGAGCAGTTCTTC. This gives the protein CAISSRDPSYNEQFF.

CDR3 residues: CASSLQGGTEAFF. The CDR3 DNA reads as TGTGCCAGCAGCTTACAGGGGGGCACTGAAGCTTTCTTT. The genes are TRBV13 and TRBJ1-1; TRBD1 aligns across 7 bases. Germline assignment: CDR1 PRHDT and CDR2 FYEKMQ (reference sequence). V trimming: 2 bases; J trimming: 4 bases; junction bases outside the gene matches: 1. The CDR3 runs 13 residues.

The chain employs TRBV7-2 and TRBJ2-3, with 8 positions matching TRBD2. The junction had 7 bases not matched to a gene; V was cut back by 5 bases and J by 3 bases. This CDR3 region has 15 residues. CDR1 is SGHTA, CDR2 FQGNSA, per germline. The CDR3, as DNA: TGTGCCAGCAGCCAGAGCGGGGGAGCGACAGATACGCAGTATTTT. As protein: CASSQSGGATDTQYF.

The chain links TRBV28 to TRBJ2-4, with TRBD1 matching 7 bases. Looked up from germline, CDR1 is MDHEN and CDR2 is SYDVKM. The CDR3 contains 17 residues. V lost 5 bases and J lost 0; bases outside the gene matches: 10. The CDR3 is CASSPPRDRLAKNIQYF. The DNA of the CDR3 is TGTGCCAGCAGTCCGCCCCGGGACAGACTAGCCAAAAACATTCAGTACTTC.

The genes are TRBV11-1 and TRBJ1-1; D is unclear. The CDR3 runs to 14 residues. Germline V gene data show CDR1 as SGHAT and CDR2 as FQDESV (reference sequence). Trimming cost V 2 bases and J 4 bases, with 11 bases left between them. Written as DNA, the CDR3 is TGTGCCAGCAGCTTACGTATGGGAGTCACTGAAGCTTTCTTT. Its translation is CASSLRMGVTEAFF.

V is TRBV4-3 and J is TRBJ1-1; D is undetermined. Between the trimmed V and J ends, which lost 4 bases and 3 bases, there was a span of 9 bases. The CDR3 contains 13 residues. Per the germline V gene, CDR1 is LGHNA and CDR2 is YSLEER. CDR3 nucleotide sequence: TGCGCCAGCAGCCGCAAAGCCCACACTGAAGCTTTCTTT. Its protein is CASSRKAHTEAFF.

There are a few counts of this clone. The chain combines TRBV9 with TRBJ2-7; D possibly corresponds to TRBD1 (6 bases). V was shortened by 4 bases and J by 5 bases, with 13 bases between the two germline ends. The CDR3 has 13 residues. Germline V gene data show CDR1 as SGDLS and CDR2 as YYNGEE. The CDR3 loop reads CASSTGQSHEQYF. The CDR3 nucleotides are TGTGCCAGCAGCACAGGACAGTCCCACGAGCAGTACTTC.

This clone was observed at least ten times. V and J are TRBV2 and TRBJ2-1; the match to TRBD2 covers 10 bases. CDR3 length: 15 residues. V trimming: 6 bases; J trimming: 6 bases; junction bases outside the gene matches: 8. CDR1 and CDR2 from the germline V gene are SNHLY and FYNNEI. DNA of the CDR3: TGTGCCAGCAGACCCAGCGGGAGGGCCTTCAATGAGCAGTTCTTC. It is translated as CASRPSGRAFNEQFF.